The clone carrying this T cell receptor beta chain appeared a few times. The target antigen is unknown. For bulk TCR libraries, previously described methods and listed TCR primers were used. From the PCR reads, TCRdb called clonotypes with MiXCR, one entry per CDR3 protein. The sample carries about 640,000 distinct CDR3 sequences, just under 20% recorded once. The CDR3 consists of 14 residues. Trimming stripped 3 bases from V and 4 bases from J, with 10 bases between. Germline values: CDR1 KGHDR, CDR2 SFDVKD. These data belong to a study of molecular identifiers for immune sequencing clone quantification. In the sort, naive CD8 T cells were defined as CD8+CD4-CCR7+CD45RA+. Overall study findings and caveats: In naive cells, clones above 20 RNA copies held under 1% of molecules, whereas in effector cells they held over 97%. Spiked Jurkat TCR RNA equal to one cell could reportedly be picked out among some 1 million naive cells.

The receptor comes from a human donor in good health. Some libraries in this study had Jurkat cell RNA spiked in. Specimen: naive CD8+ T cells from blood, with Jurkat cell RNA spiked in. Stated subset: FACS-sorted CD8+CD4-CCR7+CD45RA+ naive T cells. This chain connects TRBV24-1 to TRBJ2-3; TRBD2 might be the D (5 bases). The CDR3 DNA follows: TGTGCCACCAGTGATCCCGGGGTAGCAGATACGCAGTATTTT. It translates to CATSDPGVADTQYF.